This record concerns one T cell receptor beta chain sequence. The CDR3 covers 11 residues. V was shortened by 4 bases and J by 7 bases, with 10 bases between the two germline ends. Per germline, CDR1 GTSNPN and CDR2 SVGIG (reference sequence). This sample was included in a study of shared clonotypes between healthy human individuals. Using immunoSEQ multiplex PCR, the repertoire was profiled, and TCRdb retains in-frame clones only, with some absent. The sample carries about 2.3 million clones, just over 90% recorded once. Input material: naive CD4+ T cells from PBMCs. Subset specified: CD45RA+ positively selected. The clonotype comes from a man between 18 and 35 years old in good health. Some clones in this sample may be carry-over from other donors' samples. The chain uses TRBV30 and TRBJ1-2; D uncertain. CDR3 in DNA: TGTGCCTGGAATTGGGGAGGTGGCTACACCTTC. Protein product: CAWNWGGGYTF.